This record concerns one TCR beta chain sequence. Antigen unknown. These data come from a study of graft-versus-host responses after intestinal transplantation. The wider study: Every recipient underwent anti-thymocyte globulin induction, then tacrolimus and steroids for two to four years. Study-wide results and limits: Some GvH clones appeared in ileal mucosa or blood before recipient bone marrow.

This table comes from immunoSEQ multiplex PCR, and its TCRdb copy is limited to in-frame clones, with some not included. The top ten clones hold about 0.18% of a sample with some 110,000 clones, 75% to 95% of them seen once. Germline CDR1 and CDR2: MNHEY and SMNVEV (reference sequence). V was pared by 0 bases and J by 7 bases, with 0 bases of the junction left unmatched. CDR3 length: 13 amino acids. This TCR was recovered from a human donor who received an intestinal transplant. The material sequenced was unstimulated CD4+ T cells sorted from spleen or lymph node cells, taken before intestinal transplant. The chain carries TRBV27 and TRBJ1-2; 9 bases map to TRBD1. The CDR3 protein is CASSLSDRGGYTF. The CDR3 region has the DNA TGTGCCAGCAGTTTATCGGACAGGGGTGGCTACACCTTC.